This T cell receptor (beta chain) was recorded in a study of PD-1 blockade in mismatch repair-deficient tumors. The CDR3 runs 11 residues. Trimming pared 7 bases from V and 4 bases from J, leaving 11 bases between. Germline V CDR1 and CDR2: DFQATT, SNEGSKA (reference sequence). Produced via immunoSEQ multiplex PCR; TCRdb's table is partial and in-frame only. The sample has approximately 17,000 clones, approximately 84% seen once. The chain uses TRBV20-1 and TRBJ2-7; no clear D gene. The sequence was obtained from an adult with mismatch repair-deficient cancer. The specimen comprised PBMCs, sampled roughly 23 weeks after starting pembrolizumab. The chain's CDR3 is CSGQTQYEQYF. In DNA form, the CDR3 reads TGCAGTGGCCAGACTCAGTACGAGCAGTACTTC.